Listed below are T cell receptor beta chains from one sample, sequenced in a study of blood T cell repertoires in COVID-19. Clones were sequenced by immunoSEQ multiplex PCR, and TCRdb holds only the in-frame ones, with some missing. The sample includes about 100,000 clones, under 90% of them seen just once. The sequenced sample was peripheral blood. These TCRs come from a human donor in a cohort sampled during active COVID-19. CDR3s include the opening cysteine and the closing phenylalanine or tryptophan. Fields, in order: CDR3 DNA, CDR3 protein, J gene, D gene, V gene, clone size. A D gene is named only where the DNA matches it firmly. Not every row has a clone size; where given, it reads once, few, many or a size class.

TGTGCCAGCAGCCCCCTCGGGGGGGGCCGCTCCTACAATGAGCAGTTCTTC,CASSPLGGGRSYNEQFF,TRBJ2-1,TRBD2,TRBV7-9,-
TGTGCCAGCAGCCCCGGAGGCAGCACTGAAGCTTTCTTT,CASSPGGSTEAFF,TRBJ1-1,-,TRBV5-4,-
TGCGCCAGCAGCCAACTCGGTGGGGGGAGCAATGAGCAGTTCTTC,CASSQLGGGSNEQFF,TRBJ2-1,-,TRBV4-3,-
TGTGCCATCAGCGTGGGCGGGCATAGCAATCAGCCCCAGCATTTT,CAISVGGHSNQPQHF,TRBJ1-5,-,TRBV10-3,-
TGTGCCAGTCGAGGGAGGGACAGGGCTATTTCACCCCTCCACTTT,CASRGRDRAISPLHF,TRBJ1-6,TRBD1,TRBV6-5,-
TGTGCCAGCAGACAAAACAGGGAGGGCCCCTACGAGCAGTACTTC,CASRQNREGPYEQYF,TRBJ2-7,-,TRBV6-6,-
TGCGCCAGCAGCCAAGTGCAGGGGTATAATCAGCCCCAGCATTTT,CASSQVQGYNQPQHF,TRBJ1-5,-,TRBV4-1,-
TGTGCCAGCAGTACCCAGGACAGGCCACAGCAGTTCTTC,CASSTQDRPQQFF,TRBJ2-1,TRBD1,TRBV12-3/TRBV12-4,-
TGTGCCAGCAGTGAAGCGCTAGGCTATAGCAATCAGCCCCAGCATTTT,CASSEALGYSNQPQHF,TRBJ1-5,-,TRBV6-1,-
TGCGCCAGCAGCGGGACTAGCGGACGCACAGATACGCAGTATTTT,CASSGTSGRTDTQYF,TRBJ2-3,TRBD2,TRBV4-1,few
TGTGCCAGCAGTTTTAGACTAGCGGGGGGCCAGGCGGATGAGCAGTTCTTC,CASSFRLAGGQADEQFF,TRBJ2-1,TRBD2,TRBV27,-
TGCGCCAGCAGAAGGACAGTTAACACCGGGGAGCTGTTTTTT,CASRRTVNTGELFF,TRBJ2-2,-,TRBV10-1,once
TGCAGCGCTGCGATAGGGAGTGAAAAACTGTTTTTT,CSAAIGSEKLFF,TRBJ1-4,-,TRBV29-1,-
TGTGCCAGCTCACCGTTACAGGGCTACGAGCAGTACTTC,CASSPLQGYEQYF,TRBJ2-7,-,TRBV18,-
TGTGCCAGCAGCTTGGTGCAGGCTAACTATGGCTACACCTTC,CASSLVQANYGYTF,TRBJ1-2,-,TRBV5-6,once
TGTGCCAGCAGTCACTCCCCCGGGACTAGGAGCAACGAGCAGTACTTC,CASSHSPGTRSNEQYF,TRBJ2-7,TRBD2,TRBV6-6,-
TGTGCCAGCAGCCCTTACAACGGGGGCTACACCTTC,CASSPYNGGYTF,TRBJ1-2,-,TRBV9,-
TGTGCCAGTACCCCAATGGGGGCAGGGGGCTACACCTTC,CASTPMGAGGYTF,TRBJ1-2,-,TRBV19,-
TGTGCCAGCAGCTTAAGGGGCCTACGGAAAGGCTACACCTTC,CASSLRGLRKGYTF,TRBJ1-2,-,TRBV7-2,-
TGTGCCAGCAGCGTAGGCCCGGGACAGGGGGCAACTAATGAAAAACTGTTTTTT,CASSVGPGQGATNEKLFF,TRBJ1-4,TRBD1,TRBV9,-
TGTGCCAGCAGTTACTCATGGATGGGACAGGGACGACAAACTGAAGCTTTCTTT,CASSYSWMGQGRQTEAFF,TRBJ1-1,TRBD1,TRBV6-2/TRBV6-3,-
TGTGCCAGCACGAGGGGAGCGGGAGATACGCAGTATTTT,CASTRGAGDTQYF,TRBJ2-3,-,TRBV2,-
TGTGCCAGTAGACTACAGGGACCTAATGAAAAACTGTTTTTT,CASRLQGPNEKLFF,TRBJ1-4,-,TRBV19,-
TGTGCCAGCAGTGGGAACAGGGGGCAGAGAATCCCCTACGAGCAGTACTTC,CASSGNRGQRIPYEQYF,TRBJ2-7,TRBD1,TRBV27,-
TGTGCCAGCAGTTACCTTACACCTCTAGCCCTCCACTTT,CASSYLTPLALHF,TRBJ1-6,-,TRBV6-2/TRBV6-3,-
TGTGCCAGCAGCTCACTCGGACTAGCGGGAAGGGGTTACAATGAGCAGTTCTTC,CASSSLGLAGRGYNEQFF,TRBJ2-1,TRBD2,TRBV7-9,-
TGTGCCAGCAGCCAAGCAGTCCGGACTAGCGGGAGCGCGGGGACAGAGACCCAGTACTTC,CASSQAVRTSGSAGTETQYF,TRBJ2-5,TRBD2,TRBV3-1/TRBV3-2,-
TGTGCCAGCAGCCGTCCGGCTGGGGCCAACGTCCTGACTTTC,CASSRPAGANVLTF,TRBJ2-6,-,TRBV28,-
TGTGCCATCAGTGGGGGGGGACAATACACCGGGGAGCTGTTTTTT,CAISGGGQYTGELFF,TRBJ2-2,-,TRBV10-3,-
TGTGCCAGCAGTTTACTGTCACTTCGATCCTCTGGGGCCAACGTCCTGACTTTC,CASSLLSLRSSGANVLTF,TRBJ2-6,-,TRBV27,-
TGTGCCAGCAGCTTAGGTTCCGCTAGCTATTACGAGCAGTACTTC,CASSLGSASYYEQYF,TRBJ2-7,-,TRBV7-2,-
TGTGCCAGCAGGAGGTTCGGCTATGGCTACACCTTC,CASRRFGYGYTF,TRBJ1-2,-,TRBV5-6,-
TGTGCCAGCTCACCTGCCGGGACAGGGCGCTACGAGCAGTACTTC,CASSPAGTGRYEQYF,TRBJ2-7,TRBD1,TRBV18,-
TGTGCCAGTAGTGTTGGGGACAGACCCACAGATACGCAGTATTTT,CASSVGDRPTDTQYF,TRBJ2-3,TRBD1,TRBV19,few
TGTGCCAGCAGCACACCGACTTCTTCTTGCTCCTACAATGAGCAGTTCTTC,CASSTPTSSCSYNEQFF,TRBJ2-1,-,TRBV21-1,-
TGCGCCAGCAGTAAGGACAGGCGCACAGATACGCAGTATTTT,CASSKDRRTDTQYF,TRBJ2-3,TRBD1,TRBV10-1,-
TGTGCCTGGAGTAAGGTACGGGGGTCTGGAAACACCATATATTTT,CAWSKVRGSGNTIYF,TRBJ1-3,-,TRBV30,-
TGTGCCAGCAGCCACGGGACAGTCACAGATACGCAGTATTTT,CASSHGTVTDTQYF,TRBJ2-3,TRBD1,TRBV5-4,-
TGTGCCAGCAGCTTAGACGGGGGGGCTTCAGGGACCCAGTACTTC,CASSLDGGASGTQYF,TRBJ2-5,TRBD2,TRBV13,once
TGTGCCAGCTCACCCGCCCCCGGTTCTAATGAAAAACTGTTTTTT,CASSPAPGSNEKLFF,TRBJ1-4,-,TRBV18,-
TGTGCCAGCAGACTCGGACAGGGGGAGAACTATGGCTACACCTTC,CASRLGQGENYGYTF,TRBJ1-2,TRBD1,TRBV6-6,-
TGTGCCAGCAGCTCCGGGACAGGGGGCTTAGATACGCAGTATTTT,CASSSGTGGLDTQYF,TRBJ2-3,TRBD1,TRBV7-9,-